One sample yielded the 18 T cell receptor beta chains listed below, sequenced in a study of identical twins (dated by TCRdb to 2016 to 2017). The library relied on 5' RACE. These reads were obtained on an Illumina HiSeq 2000. The raw public data were reprocessed by TCRdb itself: fastp quality trimming at Q25, MiXCR clonotype calling, in-frame beta chains only. Records with the same CDR3 protein are collapsed into one entry carrying the most frequent genes and DNA. The sample records 1,800,000 or so distinct CDR3 sequences, roughly a third of which are singletons. The ten largest make up less than 0.35% of the sample. Sequenced sample: cord blood. The source of these receptors is a newborn girl in good health.

The chain has TRBV7-9 and TRBJ1-5; unclear D gene. Trimming cost V 5 bases and J 7 bases, with 15 bases left between them. Germline CDR1 and CDR2: SEHNR and FQNEAQ (reference sequence). CDR3 length: 14 residues. The DNA for the CDR3 is TGTGCCAGCAGCCCGCCCGGGTTAGGGCAGCCCCAGCATTTT. Translated, it gives CASSPPGLGQPQHF. Using reference TRBV7-9 and TRBJ1-5 for the parts outside the CDR3, the full variable domain is DTGVSQNPRHKITKRGQNVTFRCDPISEHNRLYWYRQTLGQGPEFLTYFQNEAQLEKSRLLSDRFSAERPKGSFSTLEIQRTEQGDSAMYLCASSPPGLGQPQHFGDGTRLSIL.

The rearrangement links TRBV12-5 to TRBJ2-7; TRBD1 matches at 10 bases. CDR1 LGHNT and CDR2 FRNRAP come from the germline V gene. The CDR3 loop spans 14 amino acids. Unmatched junction bases numbered 0, after V lost 1 base and J lost 3 bases. The CDR3 protein is CASGLGTGGYEQYF. CDR3 nucleotide sequence: TGTGCTAGTGGTTTGGGGACAGGGGGCTACGAGCAGTACTTC.

This sequence joins TRBV5-6 and TRBJ1-1; 8 nucleotides match TRBD1. Germline V lookup: CDR1 SGHDT, CDR2 YYEEEE. The CDR3 covers 15 residues. The V segment lost 5 bases and the J segment 1 base; nucleotides outside the gene matches: 7. CDR3 sequence: CASRGPGGPNTEAFF. As DNA, the CDR3 is TGTGCCAGCAGAGGACCAGGGGGCCCGAACACTGAAGCTTTCTTT.

This chain uses TRBV10-3 with TRBJ2-1; D may be TRBD1 (6 bases). CDR3 size: 14 residues. V was cut by 2 bases and J by 9 bases, with 14 bases left in between. The germline gives CDR1 ENHRY, CDR2 SYGVKD. The CDR3 DNA is TGTGCCATCAGTGAGCCCCAGGGGTTCGGTGAGCAGTTCTTC. It encodes CAISEPQGFGEQFF.

The J gene is TRBJ1-5, the V gene TRBV7-9, with D possibly matching TRBD1 (6 bases). V was clipped by 5 bases and J by 6 bases, with 14 bases between them. The CDR3 spans 14 residues. Per the germline V gene, CDR1 is SEHNR and CDR2 is FQNEAQ (reference sequence). CDR3 sequence reads: CASSPGHGGQPQHF. CDR3 in DNA: TGTGCCAGCAGCCCGGGACACGGGGGTCAGCCCCAGCATTTT. Full variable domain (rest looked up from reference TRBV7-9 and TRBJ1-5): DTGVSQNPRHKITKRGQNVTFRCDPISEHNRLYWYRQTLGQGPEFLTYFQNEAQLEKSRLLSDRFSAERPKGSFSTLEIQRTEQGDSAMYLCASSPGHGGQPQHFGDGTRLSIL.

The chain uses TRBV20-1 and TRBJ2-3; D may match TRBD1 or TRBD2 (5 bases each). The V and J ends lost 5 bases and 0 bases respectively, with 9 bases between them. CDR3 length: 13 amino acids. Germline V gene lookup returns CDR1 DFQATT and CDR2 SNEGSKA (reference sequence). This chain's CDR3 is CSAPRDSTDTQYF. For the CDR3, the DNA is TGCAGTGCTCCTCGGGACAGCACAGATACGCAGTATTTT.

At least ten counts were recorded for this clonotype. CDR3 nucleotides: TGTGCCAGCAGTATTAGGGGAAACTATGGCTACACCTTC. Protein product: CASSIRGNYGYTF. The chain joins TRBV28 to TRBJ1-2, with D perhaps matching TRBD1 (5 bases). Germline CDR1 reads MDHEN; CDR2 reads SYDVKM. The V end lost 5 bases, the J end lost 2 bases, and 9 bases lay between the germline ends. This CDR3 comprises 13 residues.

This rearrangement joins TRBV20-1 to TRBJ1-5, with TRBD1 identical over 8 bases. The CDR3 consists of 14 residues. Germline V gives CDR1 DFQATT, CDR2 SNEGSKA (reference sequence). V shed 2 bases and J 6 bases; nucleotides not matched to a gene: 6. The CDR3 nucleotides read TGCAGTGCTAGATCGGGGACAGGTACTCAGCCCCAGCATTTT. It is translated as CSARSGTGTQPQHF.

This clonotype was observed a few times. The chain is built from TRBV29-1 and TRBJ1-2; no clear D gene. Between the trimmed V and J ends, which lost 3 bases and 8 bases, there was a span of 13 bases. CDR3 size: 12 residues. The germline CDR1 and CDR2 sequences are SQVTM and ANQGSEA. CDR3 sequence (DNA): TGCAGCGTTGAGCGGGGAAGTGGGGGCTACACCTTC. This sequence encodes CSVERGSGGYTF. The full variable domain, with the rest looked up from reference TRBV29-1 and TRBJ1-2, is SAVISQKPSRDICQRGTSLTIQCQVDSQVTMMFWYRQQPGQSLTLIATANQGSEATYESGFVIDKFPISRPNLTFSTLTVSNMSPEDSSIYLCSVERGSGGYTFGSGTRLTVV.

This clonotype occurred a few times. The chain links TRBV27 to TRBJ2-3, with 7 bases that match TRBD2. Losses at the gene ends were 3 bases for V and 1 base for J; bases not matched to a gene: 19. This CDR3 comprises 20 residues. Per the germline V gene, CDR1 is MNHEY and CDR2 is SMNVEV (reference sequence). As DNA, the CDR3 is TGTGCCAGCAGTTTTGCGTGGCGTTGGGCGGGAGAGAAAGGCACAGATACGCAGTATTTT. This sequence encodes CASSFAWRWAGEKGTDTQYF.

The rearrangement joins TRBV5-5 to TRBJ2-1, with unresolved D. CDR1 is SGHKS, CDR2 YYEKEE, per germline (reference sequence). Trimming pared 0 bases from V and 6 bases from J, leaving 10 bases between. The length of the CDR3 is 14 residues. CDR3 in DNA: TGTGCCAGCAGCTTGGGCCTGGAGATCAATGAGCAGTTCTTC. Translated, it gives CASSLGLEINEQFF.

The V and J genes are TRBV28 and TRBJ2-1, with TRBD2 identical over 12 bases. The CDR3 totals 17 residues. CDR1 is MDHEN, CDR2 SYDVKM, per germline. The J segment lost 2 bases and the V segment lost 3 bases, leaving 5 bases of the junction unmatched. DNA of the CDR3: TGTGCCAGCAGTTTCCCGAGGACTAGCGGGACCTACAATGAGCAGTTCTTC. Translation gives CASSFPRTSGTYNEQFF.

This clonotype was seen more than once but under ten times. The chain employs TRBV6-6 and TRBJ1-4, with TRBD1 matching 7 bases. The CDR3 is 16 amino acids. Germline CDR1 and CDR2: MNHNY and SVGAGI (reference sequence). V lost 0 bases to trimming and J lost 12 bases; unmatched junction nucleotides: 13. CDR3 nucleotide sequence: TGTGCCAGCAGTTACTCTCCCGACAGGGTAGTTGGGGAACTGTTTTTT. It is translated as CASSYSPDRVVGELFF.

The chain couples TRBV2 to TRBJ1-4; D uncertain. The CDR3 has 13 residues. V lost 7 bases and J 5 bases, leaving 11 bases between the germline ends. The V gene's germline CDR1 is SNHLY and CDR2 FYNNEI. The CDR3 protein is CASKVDGNEKLFF. The CDR3 nucleotides read TGTGCCAGCAAGGTGGACGGGAATGAAAAACTGTTTTTT.

This clonotype was observed a handful of times. This chain joins TRBV28 and TRBJ1-4; unclear D gene. The CDR3 is 15 residues long. Trimming removed 2 bases from V and 4 bases from J, with 11 bases in between. Germline V gene lookup returns CDR1 MDHEN and CDR2 SYDVKM. The CDR3, as DNA: TGTGCCAGCAGTTTAGGGCCGACTTATAATGAAAAACTGTTTTTT. It translates to CASSLGPTYNEKLFF.

This clonotype was found a few times. The gene calls are TRBV20-1 and TRBJ2-7; 7 positions match TRBD2. V dropped 5 bases and J dropped 5; count of bases not matched to a gene: 12. The CDR3 is 14 amino acids. CDR1 DFQATT and CDR2 SNEGSKA come from the germline V gene (reference sequence). CDR3 amino acids: CSACMSSGKNEQYF. The CDR3 DNA follows: TGCAGTGCTTGTATGTCTAGCGGAAAGAACGAGCAGTACTTC.

This clonotype was observed a few times. J is TRBJ2-3 and V is TRBV10-3; D gene uncertain. Germline CDR1 and CDR2: ENHRY and SYGVKD. The CDR3 length is 15 residues. Trimming left V 0 bases short and J 1 base short, with 8 bases between. The DNA of the CDR3 is TGTGCCATCAGTGAGTCGAGCCAGGGCACAGATACGCAGTATTTT. Translating gives CAISESSQGTDTQYF.

The chain carries TRBV12-3 or TRBV12-4 and TRBJ2-1; 8 bases are shared with TRBD1. V lost 6 bases and J lost 2; bases outside the gene matches: 3. This CDR3 is built from 14 residues. Here the CDR3 reads CASSRDRTYNEQFF. CDR3 in DNA: TGTGCCAGCAGCCGGGACAGGACCTACAATGAGCAGTTCTTC.